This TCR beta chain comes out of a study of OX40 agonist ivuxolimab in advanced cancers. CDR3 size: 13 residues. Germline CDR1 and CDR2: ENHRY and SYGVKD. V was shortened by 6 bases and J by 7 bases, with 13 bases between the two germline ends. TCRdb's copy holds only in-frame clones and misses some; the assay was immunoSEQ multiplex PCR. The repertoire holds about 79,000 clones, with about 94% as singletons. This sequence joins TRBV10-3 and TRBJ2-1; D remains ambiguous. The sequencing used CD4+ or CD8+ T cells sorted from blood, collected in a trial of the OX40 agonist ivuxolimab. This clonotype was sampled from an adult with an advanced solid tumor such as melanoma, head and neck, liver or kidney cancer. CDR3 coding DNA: TGTGCCATCAGCGCCGGTGGGCGGAATGAGCAGTTCTTC. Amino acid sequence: CAISAGGRNEQFF.